The TCR beta chain described here comes from a study of technical replicates of blood from several donors. V was pared by 8 bases and J by 2 bases, with 16 bases between. This CDR3 region has 14 residues. The germline V gene has CDR1 MNHEY and CDR2 SVGAGI. Only in-frame clones appear in the TCRdb table, and some are missing; sequencing was by immunoSEQ multiplex PCR. The sample consists of about 16,000 clones, about 83% of them appearing once. The sequence was obtained from a human donor in good health. What was sequenced was PBMCs. The chain recombines TRBV6-5 with TRBJ2-7, with no clear D. The DNA of the CDR3 is TGTGCCAGCCGCGGTGAGACCTTTCCCTACGAGCAGTACTTC. Translation gives CASRGETFPYEQYF.